The sample holds many counts of the clone carrying this T cell receptor beta chain. Antigen: not known. This entry belongs to a study of regulatory T cells in long-lasting Graves disease. General study points: Persistent patients shared 2,500 to 3,000 public clonotypes among themselves. Newly diagnosed patients shared fewer, at roughly 1,000.

CDR3 length: 17 residues. Per the germline V gene, CDR1 is SGDLS and CDR2 is YYNGEE. J gave up 0 bases and V 3 bases, and 9 bases lay outside the gene matches. The time point here: newly diagnosed GD, antithyroid drugs for less than 3 months. PBMCs were the source of the RNA used for TCR sequencing. Combining iRepertoire HTBI primers with Arm-PCR of CDR3 regions, the authors built TCR beta libraries. TCRdb re-analysed the multiplex PCR reads in MiXCR, keeping a single row per CDR3 protein. The top ten clones hold about 7.8% of a sample with fewer than 450,000 distinct CDR3 sequences, roughly 15% of them seen once. In addition, the sample was reused for a study of T cells in Graves' hyperthyroidism and ophthalmopathy. From that report: The authors deemed Graves' hyperthyroidism stable absent ophthalmopathy progression within 18 months.

This sequence originates from a woman aged 40 to 50 with Graves disease. The V and J genes are TRBV9 and TRBJ1-2, with TRBD1 matching 9 bases. The sequencing here drew on peripheral blood mononuclear cells (PBMCs), taken at new diagnosis, from a patient treated with antithyroid drugs. The chain's CDR3 is CASSATGTGLSNYGYTF. CDR3 DNA: TGTGCCAGCAGCGCGACCGGGACAGGGTTATCTAACTATGGCTACACCTTC.